A single sample gave rise to the 2 T cell receptor beta chains below, sequenced in a study of siplizumab effects on memory and regulatory T cells. TCRdb's copy holds only in-frame clones and misses some; the assay was immunoSEQ multiplex PCR. The sample includes about 82,000 clones, about 91% of them seen just once. The sequenced sample was Tregs sorted from blood. The receptors were gathered from a human donor in good health.

This chain uses TRBV6-5 with TRBJ1-1; 11 bases line up with TRBD1. After removal of 6 bases from V and 2 bases from J, the junction contained 5 bases not matched to a gene. Germline V gene data show CDR1 as MNHEY and CDR2 as SVGAGI. The CDR3 has 15 amino acids. DNA for the CDR3: TGTGCCAGCAGACGGACAGGGGGCTCTAACACTGAAGCTTTCTTT. The encoded protein is CASRRTGGSNTEAFF.

This clone was recorded once. J is TRBJ2-6 and V is TRBV5-1; 7 bases are shared with TRBD1. There are 17 residues in the CDR3. The V gene's germline CDR1 is SGHRS and CDR2 YFSETQ. V lost 2 bases, J lost 2 bases, and 7 bases stayed unmatched. The CDR3 loop reads CASSLSSGQAGANVLTF. The DNA of the CDR3 is TGCGCCAGCAGCTTAAGTTCTGGACAGGCTGGGGCCAACGTCCTGACTTTC.